This record concerns one T cell receptor (beta chain) sequence. The data were taken from a study of blood T cell repertoires in COVID-19. The overall study: Sites in the United States, Italy and Spain provided acute and convalescent COVID-19 samples.

Profiling relied on immunoSEQ multiplex PCR, and the TCRdb table lists in-frame clones only, not all of them. Among some 60,000 clones listed, more than 60% were seen once. The receptor comes from a woman aged 50 to 65 with active or convalescent COVID-19. Sequenced sample: peripheral blood.

The CDR3 sequence: CASSLAGTGNTIYF. DNA for the CDR3: TGCGCCAGCAGCTTGGCGGGTACTGGAAACACCATATATTTT. The chain couples TRBV5-1 to TRBJ1-3; D is uncertain. Germline V gene lookup returns CDR1 SGHRS and CDR2 YFSETQ. This CDR3 is built from 14 residues. The V end lost 0 bases, the J end lost 2 bases, and 6 bases lay between the germline ends.